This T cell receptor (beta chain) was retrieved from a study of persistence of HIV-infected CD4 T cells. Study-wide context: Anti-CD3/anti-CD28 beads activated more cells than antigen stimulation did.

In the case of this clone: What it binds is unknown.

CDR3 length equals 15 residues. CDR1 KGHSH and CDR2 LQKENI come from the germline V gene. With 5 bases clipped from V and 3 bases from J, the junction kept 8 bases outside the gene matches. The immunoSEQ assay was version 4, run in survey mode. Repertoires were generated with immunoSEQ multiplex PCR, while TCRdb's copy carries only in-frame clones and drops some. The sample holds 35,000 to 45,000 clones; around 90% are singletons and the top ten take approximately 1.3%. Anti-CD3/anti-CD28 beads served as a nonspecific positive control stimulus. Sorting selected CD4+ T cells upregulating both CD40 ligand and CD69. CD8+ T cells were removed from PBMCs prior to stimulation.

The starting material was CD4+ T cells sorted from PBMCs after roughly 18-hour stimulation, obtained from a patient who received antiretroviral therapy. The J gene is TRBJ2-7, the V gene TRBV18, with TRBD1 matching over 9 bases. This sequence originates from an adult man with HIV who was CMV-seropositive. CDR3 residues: CASSIAGTGSYEQYF. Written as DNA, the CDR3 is TGTGCCAGCTCAATAGCCGGGACAGGGAGCTACGAGCAGTACTTC.